These 31 T cell receptor beta chains originate from one sample sequenced in a study of shared clonotypes between healthy human individuals. TCRdb's table, derived via immunoSEQ multiplex PCR, lists solely in-frame clones and lacks some. The sample lists some 1,900,000 clones, just under 95% seen once, with around 1% in the top ten. Naive CD8 cells were CD45RO-negative, positively selected for CCR7, excluding terminally differentiated effector memory CD45RA+ cells. The sample comprised naive CD8+ T cells sorted from blood. These receptors were collected from a man younger than 35 in good health.

The rearrangement links TRBV11-2 to TRBJ1-3; D is unresolved. The CDR3 spans 16 residues. Germline V gene sequence: CDR1 SGHAT, CDR2 FQNNGV. Trimming shortened V by 6 bases and J by 0 bases, and 15 bases separated the two germline ends. The CDR3 DNA reads as TGTGCCAGCAGTACTCGGGAGGAATACTCTGGAAACACCATATATTTT. Protein: CASSTREEYSGNTIYF.

The chain carries TRBV5-5 and TRBJ1-2, with D tentatively TRBD1 (6 bases). Germline values: CDR1 SGHKS, CDR2 YYEKEE (reference sequence). The CDR3 consists of 13 residues. The germline V and J ends were trimmed by 0 bases and 8 bases, with 11 bases remaining between them. CDR3 in DNA: TGTGCCAGCAGCTTGGCAGGGGTGGACGGCTACACCTTC. Translating it yields CASSLAGVDGYTF.

V usage is TRBV13 and J usage is TRBJ2-1, with 13 bases identical to TRBD2. The ends lost 5 bases at V and 10 bases at J; junction bases unmatched: 8. CDR1 PRHDT and CDR2 FYEKMQ come from the germline V gene (reference sequence). The CDR3 is 15 residues long. The CDR3 DNA is TGTGCCAGCAGCCCCGGACTAGCGGGAGTACTGGAGCAGTTCTTC. It codes for CASSPGLAGVLEQFF.

The chain carries TRBV27 and TRBJ1-1, with D uncertain. The CDR3 covers 13 residues. Between the trimmed V and J ends, which lost 6 bases and 4 bases, there was a span of 12 bases. Germline V lookup: CDR1 MNHEY, CDR2 SMNVEV (reference sequence). CDR3 in DNA: TGTGCCAGCAGGTCTGAGTGGGTCACTGAAGCTTTCTTT. It codes for CASRSEWVTEAFF.

The chain combines TRBV10-2 with TRBJ2-3; D gene ambiguous. Germline CDR1 is WSHSY and CDR2 is SAAADI. CDR3 size: 11 residues. Trimming removed 7 bases at V and 5 bases at J, with 7 bases between. CDR3 region: CASKGGDTQYF. Written as DNA, the CDR3 is TGCGCCAGCAAGGGCGGAGATACGCAGTATTTT.

The count of this clone is one. V is TRBV4-1 and J is TRBJ2-3; no reliable D call. There are 16 residues in the CDR3. Trimming removed 0 bases at V and 0 bases at J, with 10 bases between. The germline V gene has CDR1 MGHRA and CDR2 YSYEKL. The CDR3 DNA is TGCGCCAGCAGCCAAGAAACAGCTTCTAGCACAGATACGCAGTATTTT. It specifies CASSQETASSTDTQYF.

The gene calls are TRBV19 and TRBJ1-5; D gene unclear. This CDR3 contains 15 residues. Germline V gene sequence: CDR1 LNHDA, CDR2 SQIVND (reference sequence). V was cut by 5 bases and J by 0 bases, with 11 bases left in between. CDR3 loop: CASSSRESSNQPQHF. CDR3 nucleotide sequence: TGTGCCAGTAGTTCGAGGGAGAGTAGCAATCAGCCCCAGCATTTT.

V and J are TRBV4-3 and TRBJ2-3, with D tentatively TRBD2 (6 bases). The CDR3 runs 16 residues. The germline gives CDR1 LGHNA, CDR2 YSLEER. V lost 2 bases, J lost 5 bases, and 17 bases lay in between. The CDR3 DNA sequence: TGCGCCAGCAGCCAATCGGGGGTCGGCTCTGAAGATACGCAGTATTTT. Translation gives CASSQSGVGSEDTQYF.

The chain joins TRBV7-8 to TRBJ2-7, with D perhaps matching TRBD1 (6 bases). The CDR3 has 15 residues. Per germline, CDR1 SGHVS and CDR2 FQNEAQ. V lost 5 bases and J lost 5, with 19 bases in between. CDR3 in amino acids: CASSANAGVRNEQYF. The CDR3 nucleotides are TGTGCCAGCAGCGCAAATGCAGGGGTACGGAACGAGCAGTACTTC. The complete variable domain, with remaining parts taken from reference TRBV7-8 and TRBJ2-7, reads GAGVSQSPRYKVAKRGQDVALRCDPISGHVSLFWYQQALGQGPEFLTYFQNEAQLDKSGLPSDRFFAERPEGSVSTLKIQRTQQEDSAVYLCASSANAGVRNEQYFGPGTRLTVT.

A note on this clone: Other DNA sequences within the sample encode an identical CDR3. The chain employs TRBV9 and TRBJ1-1, with D maybe TRBD1 (5 bases). CDR1 and CDR2 (germline): SGDLS, YYNGEE. The CDR3 spans 14 residues. Trimming stripped 0 bases from V and 3 bases from J, with 9 bases between. In DNA form, the CDR3 reads TGTGCCAGCAGCGTAGGGGGGTCCGACACTGAAGCTTTCTTT. Its protein is CASSVGGSDTEAFF. The full variable domain, in which reference TRBV9 and TRBJ1-1 provide the parts outside the CDR3, is DSGVTQTPKHLITATGQRVTLRCSPRSGDLSVYWYQQSLDQGLQFLIQYYNGEERAKGNILERFSAQQFPDLHSELNLSSLELGDSALYFCASSVGGSDTEAFFGQGTRLTVV.

Comment on this clone: Other DNA sequences within the sample encode an identical CDR3. The chain combines TRBV14 with TRBJ2-1; D is unclear. CDR3 length equals 12 residues. V was pared by 1 base and J by 8 bases, with 6 bases between. From germline, CDR1 is SGHDN and CDR2 FVKESK. CDR3 sequence: CASSQVGDEQFF. The CDR3 DNA reads as TGTGCCAGCAGCCAAGTGGGTGATGAGCAGTTCTTC.

This clone was detected only once. The V and J genes are TRBV5-6 and TRBJ1-2; no definite D call. In germline, CDR1 is SGHDT, CDR2 YYEEEE. The germline V and J ends were trimmed by 4 bases and 7 bases, with 14 bases remaining between them. The length of the CDR3 is 13 residues. The CDR3 spells CASSPDVGLGYTF. Written as DNA, the CDR3 is TGTGCCAGCAGCCCGGACGTAGGGCTTGGCTACACCTTC. Looking up the rest from reference TRBV5-6 and TRBJ1-2 gives the full variable domain: DAGVTQSPTHLIKTRGQQVTLRCSPKSGHDTVSWYQQALGQGPQFIFQYYEEEERQRGNFPDRFSGHQFPNYSSELNVNALLLGDSALYLCASSPDVGLGYTFGSGTRLTVV.

This chain connects TRBV5-6 to TRBJ2-3, with 9 bases identical to TRBD2. After removal of 0 bases from V and 0 bases from J, the junction contained 5 bases not matched to a gene. Germline CDR1 is SGHDT and CDR2 is YYEEEE. This CDR3 is built from 17 residues. CDR3 sequence reads: CASSLETSGPSTDTQYF. The CDR3 DNA sequence: TGTGCCAGCAGCTTGGAAACTAGCGGGCCTAGCACAGATACGCAGTATTTT. The variable domain in full, with the rest retrieved from reference TRBV5-6 and TRBJ2-3, is DAGVTQSPTHLIKTRGQQVTLRCSPKSGHDTVSWYQQALGQGPQFIFQYYEEEERQRGNFPDRFSGHQFPNYSSELNVNALLLGDSALYLCASSLETSGPSTDTQYFGPGTRLTVL.

The chain joins TRBV27 to TRBJ1-1; no definite D call. Between the trimmed V and J ends, which lost 8 bases and 3 bases, there was a span of 13 bases. Germline CDR1 is MNHEY and CDR2 is SMNVEV (reference sequence). The length of the CDR3 is 13 residues. The CDR3 loop is CASRYSGHTEAFF. CDR3 DNA: TGTGCCAGCCGATATAGCGGTCACACTGAAGCTTTCTTT.

The rearrangement links TRBV7-9 to TRBJ1-3; unclear D gene. The CDR3 has 13 amino acids. The V gene's germline CDR1 is SEHNR and CDR2 FQNEAQ (reference sequence). Trimming shortened V by 6 bases and J by 0 bases, and 6 bases separated the two germline ends. The CDR3 spells CASRENSGNTIYF. Here the CDR3 DNA reads TGTGCCAGCAGAGAGAACTCTGGAAACACCATATATTTT.

The chain combines TRBV18 with TRBJ2-7; D is unresolved. With 3 bases removed from V and 4 bases from J, the gap between germline ends came to 7 bases. This CDR3 comprises 12 residues. From germline, CDR1 is KGHSH and CDR2 LQKENI. The CDR3, as DNA: TGTGCCAGCTCACCCTACACATACGAGCAGTACTTC. Translating gives CASSPYTYEQYF.

The V gene is TRBV13, the J gene TRBJ2-7, with D unresolved. V was trimmed by 0 bases and J by 3 bases, leaving 12 bases between them. Germline V CDR1 and CDR2: PRHDT, FYEKMQ (reference sequence). CDR3 length: 15 residues. The CDR3, as DNA: TGTGCCAGCAGCTTAGGCTCCAGCTGGGGCTACGAGCAGTACTTC. It specifies CASSLGSSWGYEQYF. Variable domain in full (rest from reference TRBV13 and TRBJ2-7): AAGVIQSPRHLIKEKRETATLKCYPIPRHDTVYWYQQGPGQDPQFLISFYEKMQSDKGSIPDRFSAQQFSDYHSELNMSSLELGDSALYFCASSLGSSWGYEQYFGPGTRLTVT.

This clone was found once. Other DNA sequences of this sample code for an identical CDR3. The chain combines TRBV27 with TRBJ2-7; no reliable D call. Trimming removed 0 bases from V and 4 bases from J, with 7 bases in between. Germline CDR1 reads MNHEY; CDR2 reads SMNVEV (reference sequence). CDR3 size: 13 residues. This CDR3 reads CASSLSASYEQYF. The CDR3 DNA reads as TGTGCCAGCAGTTTATCAGCTTCTTACGAGCAGTACTTC.

This clone showed up just once. The gene calls are TRBV14 and TRBJ2-5, with D possibly being TRBD2 (5 bases). V lost 4 bases and J 7 bases, leaving 19 bases between the germline ends. The CDR3 runs 15 residues. Germline V gives CDR1 SGHDN, CDR2 FVKESK. CDR3 nucleotides: TGTGCCAGCAGCCCGCAGCCAGCGGCCCACGGGACCCAGTACTTC. Amino acids: CASSPQPAAHGTQYF.

The rearrangement joins TRBV10-2 to TRBJ2-1; 11 bases fit TRBD2. Germline V CDR1 and CDR2: WSHSY, SAAADI. V gave up 0 bases and J gave up 3 bases; unmatched junction bases: 1. There are 16 residues in the CDR3. CDR3 sequence (DNA): TGCGCCAGCAGTGAGTCGGGACTAGCGGTCTACAATGAGCAGTTCTTC. Translated: CASSESGLAVYNEQFF.

This sequence joins TRBV5-4 and TRBJ2-5, with D perhaps TRBD2 (6 bases). From germline, CDR1 is SGHNT and CDR2 YYREEE (reference sequence). V lost 1 base to trimming and J lost 2 bases, with 15 bases between them. The CDR3 covers 16 residues. CDR3 sequence: CASSLPTGVGQETQYF. As DNA, the CDR3 is TGTGCCAGCAGCTTGCCAACGGGAGTTGGTCAAGAGACCCAGTACTTC.

This clone was recorded only once. CDR3 sequence: CASSLLPGQGDEQFF. The CDR3 DNA follows: TGTGCCAGCAGCTTACTCCCCGGACAGGGGGATGAGCAGTTCTTC. The V call is TRBV7-2, the J call TRBJ2-1; TRBD1 agrees at 10 bases. The CDR3 runs to 15 residues. With V trimmed by 2 bases and J by 8 bases, 6 bases remained unmatched. From germline, CDR1 is SGHTA and CDR2 FQGNSA.

This rearrangement joins TRBV28 to TRBJ2-1; tentatively, D is TRBD1 or TRBD2 (5 bases each). This CDR3 comprises 11 residues. Trimming shortened V by 3 bases and J by 8 bases, and 5 bases separated the two germline ends. The germline gives CDR1 MDHEN, CDR2 SYDVKM. This chain's CDR3 is CASSLGDEQFF. For the CDR3, the DNA is TGTGCCAGCAGTTTGGGGGATGAGCAGTTCTTC.

A note on this clone: The sample contains more than one DNA sequence encoding this CDR3. The rearrangement uses TRBV27 and TRBJ1-5; D unresolved. The CDR3 has 13 residues. V was clipped by 3 bases and J by 2 bases, with 5 bases between them. CDR1 is MNHEY, CDR2 SMNVEV, per germline (reference sequence). The CDR3 loop is CASSFLGNQPQHF. DNA of the CDR3: TGTGCCAGCAGTTTTTTAGGCAATCAGCCCCAGCATTTT.

In this sample, this clone turned up once. The chain uses TRBV7-2 and TRBJ2-7, with a weak D call TRBD2 (7 bases). Germline CDR1 is SGHTA and CDR2 is FQGNSA. The length of the CDR3 is 18 residues. Trimming shortened V by 1 base and J by 7 bases, and 26 bases separated the two germline ends. The CDR3 loop is CASSLGIQGSGTPREQYF. In nucleotides, the CDR3 is TGTGCCAGCAGCTTAGGCATCCAGGGGAGCGGGACACCAAGGGAGCAGTACTTC.

The rearrangement joins TRBV27 to TRBJ2-7; no clear D. V lost 4 bases and J 2 bases, leaving 12 bases between the germline ends. This CDR3 is 14 amino acids long. Germline V gives CDR1 MNHEY, CDR2 SMNVEV (reference sequence). CDR3 sequence reads: CASSSRDKPYEQYF. In DNA form, the CDR3 reads TGTGCCAGCAGTTCCAGAGATAAGCCCTACGAGCAGTACTTC.

The CDR3 nucleotides read TGTGCCAGTAGTATCCCTGGGGGGGCCACTGAAGCTTTCTTT. Protein product: CASSIPGGATEAFF. The chain links TRBV19 to TRBJ1-1, with D tentatively TRBD1 (6 bases). Trimming left V 3 bases short and J 4 bases short, with 12 bases between. Germline CDR1 reads LNHDA; CDR2 reads SQIVND (reference sequence). The CDR3 is made up of 14 amino acids.

There are a few counts of this clone. The chain combines TRBV9 with TRBJ1-5; 9 bases align to TRBD1. The germline gives CDR1 SGDLS, CDR2 YYNGEE. J was trimmed by 4 bases and V by 5 bases; bases with no gene match: 7. This CDR3 has 15 residues. The CDR3 loop reads CASSSTGGENQPQHF. CDR3 bases: TGTGCCAGCAGTTCTACAGGGGGCGAGAATCAGCCCCAGCATTTT.

The chain carries TRBV13 and TRBJ2-1; possible D gene TRBD2, 5 bases. The CDR3 covers 15 residues. The V and J ends lost 2 bases and 7 bases respectively, with 15 bases between them. Germline loops: CDR1 PRHDT, CDR2 FYEKMQ (reference sequence). For the CDR3, the DNA is TGTGCCAGCAGCTTAAGCCAGCTACTAGGTAATGAGCAGTTCTTC. It codes for CASSLSQLLGNEQFF.

The V call is TRBV9, the J call TRBJ2-1, with 8 positions matching TRBD2. The germline V gene encodes CDR1 SGDLS and CDR2 YYNGEE. The CDR3 has 17 amino acids. The junction had 7 bases not matched to a gene; V was cut back by 2 bases and J by 0 bases. The CDR3 region is CASSVTGGPSSYNEQFF. The CDR3 nucleotides read TGTGCCAGCAGCGTCACGGGGGGGCCGAGCTCCTACAATGAGCAGTTCTTC.

The chain uses TRBV5-1 and TRBJ2-5; D remains unclear. CDR1 and CDR2 (germline): SGHRS, YFSETQ. The CDR3 consists of 14 residues. V lost 4 bases, J lost 3 bases, and 13 bases lay in between. Written as DNA, the CDR3 is TGCGCCAGCAGCCCTGGGCCAGGAGAAGAGACCCAGTACTTC. Amino acid sequence: CASSPGPGEETQYF.